A selection of T cell receptor beta chains follows, all from one sample in a study of T cells in Graves' hyperthyroidism and ophthalmopathy. TCRdb redid the calling of the multiplex PCR reads with MiXCR, one entry per CDR3 protein. The table shows approximately 400,000 distinct CDR3 sequences, with 14% to 15% occurring only once. Material for sequencing was blood. All receptors derive from a woman aged 30 to 39 with Graves' hyperthyroidism. CDR3s include the opening cysteine and the closing phenylalanine or tryptophan. Each record gives: clone size, D gene, V gene, J gene, CDR3 protein, CDR3 DNA. A D gene is named only where the DNA matches it firmly. Not every row has a clone size; where given, it reads once, few, many or a size class.

clone_size: -
d_call: -
v_call: TRBV7-2
j_call: TRBJ1-5
cdr3_aa: CASSLDRPDQPQHF
cdr3_nt: TGTGCCAGCAGCTTAGATCGCCCGGATCAGCCCCAGCATTTT

clone_size: few
d_call: TRBD2
v_call: TRBV5-1
j_call: TRBJ2-3
cdr3_aa: CASSVTSGWSTDTQYF
cdr3_nt: TGCGCCAGCAGCGTAACTAGCGGCTGGAGCACAGATACGCAGTATTTT

clone_size: -
d_call: -
v_call: TRBV7-9
j_call: TRBJ1-5
cdr3_aa: CASSYGGGANQPQHF
cdr3_nt: TGTGCCAGCAGCTACGGGGGGGGCGCAAATCAGCCCCAGCATTTT

clone_size: -
d_call: -
v_call: TRBV20-1
j_call: TRBJ1-2
cdr3_aa: CSTPAGPSLNYGYTF
cdr3_nt: TGCAGTACCCCAGCAGGGCCGTCACTTAACTATGGCTACACCTTC

clone_size: few
d_call: -
v_call: TRBV28
j_call: TRBJ2-7
cdr3_aa: CASSPRPRLGEQYF
cdr3_nt: TGTGCCAGCAGTCCCCGACCCCGTCTAGGCGAGCAGTACTTC

clone_size: -
d_call: -
v_call: TRBV25-1
j_call: TRBJ2-7
cdr3_aa: CASSESTRSPYEQYF
cdr3_nt: TGTGCCAGCAGTGAATCCACCAGGAGCCCCTACGAGCAGTACTTC

clone_size: -
d_call: -
v_call: TRBV19
j_call: TRBJ1-1
cdr3_aa: CASSIGQGVGTEAFF
cdr3_nt: TGTGCCAGTAGTATAGGGCAGGGCGTCGGCACTGAAGCTTTCTTT

clone_size: -
d_call: -
v_call: TRBV10-3
j_call: TRBJ2-7
cdr3_aa: CAISEGALKQYF
cdr3_nt: TGTGCCATCAGTGAGGGCGCCCTCAAGCAGTACTTC

clone_size: many
d_call: TRBD2
v_call: TRBV7-9
j_call: TRBJ2-5
cdr3_aa: CASSLARVGLAGEETQYF
cdr3_nt: TGTGCCAGCAGCTTGGCCCGCGTGGGACTAGCGGGAGAAGAGACCCAGTACTTC

clone_size: -
d_call: TRBD1
v_call: TRBV28
j_call: TRBJ2-7
cdr3_aa: CASRSGTGGFEQYF
cdr3_nt: TGTGCCAGCAGATCCGGGACAGGCGGGTTCGAGCAGTACTTC

clone_size: many
d_call: TRBD1
v_call: TRBV20-1
j_call: TRBJ1-2
cdr3_aa: CSARPGLGQGLYGYTF
cdr3_nt: TGCAGTGCTAGACCCGGCCTGGGACAGGGGCTTTATGGCTACACCTTC

clone_size: many
d_call: -
v_call: TRBV7-3
j_call: TRBJ2-1
cdr3_aa: CASSLAGLDEQFF
cdr3_nt: TGTGCCAGCAGCTTGGCGGGTCTGGATGAGCAGTTCTTC

clone_size: many
d_call: -
v_call: TRBV28
j_call: TRBJ2-7
cdr3_aa: CASSSVTDTYEQYF
cdr3_nt: TGTGCCAGCAGTTCCGTGACAGATACCTACGAGCAGTACTTC

clone_size: many
d_call: TRBD2
v_call: TRBV29-1
j_call: TRBJ2-5
cdr3_aa: CSVVLAGETQYF
cdr3_nt: TGCAGCGTTGTGCTAGCGGGAGAGACCCAGTACTTC

clone_size: -
d_call: TRBD2
v_call: TRBV5-1
j_call: TRBJ2-1
cdr3_aa: CASSIGTSTFEQFF
cdr3_nt: TGCGCCAGCAGCATCGGGACTAGTACATTTGAGCAGTTCTTC

clone_size: many
d_call: TRBD2
v_call: TRBV30
j_call: TRBJ2-3
cdr3_aa: CAWKDLGGSGTDTQYF
cdr3_nt: TGTGCCTGGAAGGACCTCGGCGGGAGTGGCACAGATACGCAGTATTTT

clone_size: few
d_call: -
v_call: TRBV7-8
j_call: TRBJ1-1
cdr3_aa: CASSPKSRITNTEAFF
cdr3_nt: TGTGCCAGCAGCCCGAAGTCCCGGATTACGAACACTGAAGCTTTCTTT

clone_size: many
d_call: -
v_call: TRBV2
j_call: TRBJ2-2
cdr3_aa: CASRTGTSGTGELFF
cdr3_nt: TGTGCCAGCAGAACCGGGACGTCAGGCACCGGGGAGCTGTTTTTT

clone_size: many
d_call: TRBD1
v_call: TRBV5-1
j_call: TRBJ2-1
cdr3_aa: CASSRSPTGVDNEQFF
cdr3_nt: TGCGCCAGCAGCCGTAGCCCGACAGGGGTAGACAATGAGCAGTTCTTC

clone_size: many
d_call: -
v_call: TRBV28
j_call: TRBJ1-4
cdr3_aa: CASSLQGPHEKLFF
cdr3_nt: TGTGCCAGCAGTTTACAGGGCCCCCACGAAAAACTGTTTTTT

clone_size: -
d_call: TRBD1
v_call: TRBV28
j_call: TRBJ1-2
cdr3_aa: CASSLGGRRDGYTF
cdr3_nt: TGTGCCAGCAGTCTAGGGGGCAGGAGGGATGGCTACACCTTC

clone_size: -
d_call: -
v_call: TRBV19
j_call: TRBJ1-1
cdr3_aa: CASSASRDITPNTEAFF
cdr3_nt: TGTGCCAGTAGTGCATCCCGGGACATCACACCGAACACTGAAGCTTTCTTT

clone_size: -
d_call: TRBD2
v_call: TRBV10-2
j_call: TRBJ2-1
cdr3_aa: CASMGLAGLEQFF
cdr3_nt: TGCGCCAGTATGGGACTAGCGGGACTTGAGCAGTTCTTC

clone_size: few
d_call: -
v_call: TRBV9
j_call: TRBJ1-3
cdr3_aa: CASSARDGSGNTIYF
cdr3_nt: TGTGCCAGCAGCGCCCGGGACGGCTCTGGAAACACCATATATTTT

clone_size: many
d_call: -
v_call: TRBV3-1
j_call: TRBJ1-4
cdr3_aa: CASSWGTKGNEKLFF
cdr3_nt: TGTGCCAGCAGCTGGGGGACAAAAGGGAATGAAAAACTGTTTTTT

clone_size: -
d_call: -
v_call: TRBV27
j_call: TRBJ1-1
cdr3_aa: CASRPRVLATEAFF
cdr3_nt: TGTGCCAGCAGGCCTAGGGTTCTAGCCACTGAAGCTTTCTTT

clone_size: many
d_call: -
v_call: TRBV12-3/TRBV12-4
j_call: TRBJ2-7
cdr3_aa: CASSRPGAYEQYF
cdr3_nt: TGTGCCAGCAGTCGCCCGGGAGCCTACGAGCAGTACTTC

clone_size: -
d_call: TRBD2
v_call: TRBV2
j_call: TRBJ2-5
cdr3_aa: CASSGTSGERETQYF
cdr3_nt: TGTGCCAGCAGCGGGACTAGCGGGGAGAGGGAGACCCAGTACTTC

clone_size: many
d_call: -
v_call: TRBV3-1
j_call: TRBJ2-1
cdr3_aa: CASSQDYGNEQFF
cdr3_nt: TGTGCCAGCAGCCAAGATTATGGTAATGAGCAGTTCTTC

clone_size: many
d_call: TRBD1
v_call: TRBV2
j_call: TRBJ1-5
cdr3_aa: CASTEGAGDINQPQHF
cdr3_nt: TGTGCCAGCACCGAGGGGGCAGGTGATATCAATCAGCCCCAGCATTTT

clone_size: many
d_call: -
v_call: TRBV4-2
j_call: TRBJ2-1
cdr3_aa: CASSQVLAGSNEQFF
cdr3_nt: TGTGCCAGCAGCCAAGTACTAGCAGGGTCCAATGAGCAGTTCTTC

clone_size: many
d_call: -
v_call: TRBV28
j_call: TRBJ2-2
cdr3_aa: CASSSTFSAALPTGELFF
cdr3_nt: TGTGCCAGCAGCTCCACCTTCTCAGCGGCCCTGCCCACCGGGGAGCTGTTTTTT

clone_size: few
d_call: TRBD1
v_call: TRBV25-1
j_call: TRBJ1-1
cdr3_aa: CASTDREANTEAFF
cdr3_nt: TGTGCCAGCACTGACAGGGAGGCGAACACTGAAGCTTTCTTT

clone_size: -
d_call: TRBD2
v_call: TRBV6-1
j_call: TRBJ2-1
cdr3_aa: CASSEGSGVYNEQFF
cdr3_nt: TGTGCCAGCAGTGAGGGTAGCGGGGTCTACAATGAGCAGTTCTTC

clone_size: many
d_call: -
v_call: TRBV12-3/TRBV12-4
j_call: TRBJ1-3
cdr3_aa: CASSTGARRNTIYF
cdr3_nt: TGTGCCAGCAGTACCGGGGCCCGTCGAAACACCATATATTTT

clone_size: once
d_call: TRBD2
v_call: TRBV7-9
j_call: TRBJ2-1
cdr3_aa: CASSSRDSGSLETQFF
cdr3_nt: TGTGCCAGCAGCTCCCGTGATAGCGGGAGTCTGGAGACCCAGTTCTTC

clone_size: many
d_call: TRBD1
v_call: TRBV5-5
j_call: TRBJ1-2
cdr3_aa: CASRFGTGTANGYTF
cdr3_nt: TGTGCCAGCAGATTCGGGACAGGGACGGCGAATGGCTACACCTTC

clone_size: -
d_call: TRBD1
v_call: TRBV20-1
j_call: TRBJ1-5
cdr3_aa: CSARDRRQGLNQPQHF
cdr3_nt: TGCAGTGCTAGAGATAGGCGACAGGGACTCAATCAGCCCCAGCATTTT

clone_size: many
d_call: TRBD1
v_call: TRBV12-3/TRBV12-4
j_call: TRBJ2-7
cdr3_aa: CASSEQGFYEQYF
cdr3_nt: TGTGCCAGCAGCGAACAGGGGTTCTACGAGCAGTACTTC

clone_size: few
d_call: TRBD1
v_call: TRBV14
j_call: TRBJ1-3
cdr3_aa: CASSLGQGLLSGNTIYF
cdr3_nt: TGTGCCAGCAGCCTGGGACAGGGCCTCCTCTCTGGAAACACCATATATTTT

clone_size: -
d_call: -
v_call: TRBV27
j_call: TRBJ2-7
cdr3_aa: CASSLSWGPYEQYF
cdr3_nt: TGTGCCAGCAGTTTATCGTGGGGCCCCTACGAGCAGTACTTC